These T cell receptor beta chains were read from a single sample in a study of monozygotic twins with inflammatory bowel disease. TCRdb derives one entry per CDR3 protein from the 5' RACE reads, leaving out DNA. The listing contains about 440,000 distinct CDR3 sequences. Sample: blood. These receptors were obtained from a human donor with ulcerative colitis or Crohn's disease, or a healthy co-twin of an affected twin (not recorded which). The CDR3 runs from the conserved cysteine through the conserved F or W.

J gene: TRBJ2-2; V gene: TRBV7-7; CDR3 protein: CASSAYGLAAGELFF
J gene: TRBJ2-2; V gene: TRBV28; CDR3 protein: CASSLVRVHGELFF
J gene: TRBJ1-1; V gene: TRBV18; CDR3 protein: CASSGTGLTFF
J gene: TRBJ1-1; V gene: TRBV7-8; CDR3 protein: CASRTGTSEAFF
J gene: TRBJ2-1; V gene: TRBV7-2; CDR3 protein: CASSLATGGSYNEQFF
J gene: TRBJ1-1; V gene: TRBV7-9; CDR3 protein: CASSLEPGTEAFF
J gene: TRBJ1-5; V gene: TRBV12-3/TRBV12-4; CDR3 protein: CASTSGFQPQHF
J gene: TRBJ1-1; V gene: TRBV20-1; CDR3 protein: CSARDPDSNTEAFF
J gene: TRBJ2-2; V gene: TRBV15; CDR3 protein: CATSSGEATGELFF
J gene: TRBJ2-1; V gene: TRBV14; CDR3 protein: CASSQVLTTSYNEQFF
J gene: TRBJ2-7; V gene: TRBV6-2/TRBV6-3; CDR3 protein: CASSGWDRPDEQYF
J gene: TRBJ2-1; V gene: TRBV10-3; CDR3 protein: CASAGTSLNEQFF
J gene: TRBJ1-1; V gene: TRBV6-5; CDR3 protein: CASSYSTGVNTEAFF
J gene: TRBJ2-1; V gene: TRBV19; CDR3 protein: CASNPLGGLVNEQFF
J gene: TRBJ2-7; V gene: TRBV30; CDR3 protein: CAWSHWTGDREQYF
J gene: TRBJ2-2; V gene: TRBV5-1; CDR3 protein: CASSPDPVMNTGELFF
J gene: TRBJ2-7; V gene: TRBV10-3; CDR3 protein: CAISEYPSVAYEQYF
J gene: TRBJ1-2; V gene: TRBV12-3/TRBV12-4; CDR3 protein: CASSLQGNYGYTF
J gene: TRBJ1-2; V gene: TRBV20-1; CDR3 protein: CSASQGLSYGYTF
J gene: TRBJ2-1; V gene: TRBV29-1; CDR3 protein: CSVEHSADNEQFF
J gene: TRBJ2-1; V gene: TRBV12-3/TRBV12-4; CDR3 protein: CASRVSGGTYNEQFF
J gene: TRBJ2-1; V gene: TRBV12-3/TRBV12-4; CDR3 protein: CASSPGLITYNKQFF
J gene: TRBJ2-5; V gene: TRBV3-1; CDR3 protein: CASSLRGTGPKETQYF
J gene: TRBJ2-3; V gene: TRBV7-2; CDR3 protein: CASRQTGGEDTQYF
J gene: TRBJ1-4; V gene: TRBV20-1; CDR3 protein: CSVLLVRFNEKLFF
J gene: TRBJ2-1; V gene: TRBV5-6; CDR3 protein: CASSIPGTSSYNEQFF
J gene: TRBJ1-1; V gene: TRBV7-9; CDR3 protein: CASSRAQGATRAFF
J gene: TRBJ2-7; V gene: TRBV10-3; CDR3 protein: CAISDPRYSYEQYF
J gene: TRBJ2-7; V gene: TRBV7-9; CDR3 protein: CASSMTPKNEQYF
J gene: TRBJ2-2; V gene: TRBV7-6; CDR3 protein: CASSLVDAGELFF
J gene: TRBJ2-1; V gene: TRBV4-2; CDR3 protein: CASSPGLATYYNEQFF
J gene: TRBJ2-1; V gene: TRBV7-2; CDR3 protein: CASTGQRYEQFF